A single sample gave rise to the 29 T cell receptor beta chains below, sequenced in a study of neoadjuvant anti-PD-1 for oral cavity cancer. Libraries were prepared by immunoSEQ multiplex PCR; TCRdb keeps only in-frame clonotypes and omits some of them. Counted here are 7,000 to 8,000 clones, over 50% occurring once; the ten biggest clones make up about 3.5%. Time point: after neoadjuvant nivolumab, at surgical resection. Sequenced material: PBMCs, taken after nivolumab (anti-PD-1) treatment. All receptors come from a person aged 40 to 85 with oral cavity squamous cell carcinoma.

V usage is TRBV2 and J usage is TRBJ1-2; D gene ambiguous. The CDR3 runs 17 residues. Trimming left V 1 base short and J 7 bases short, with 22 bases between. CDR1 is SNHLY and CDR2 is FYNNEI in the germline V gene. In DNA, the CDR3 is TGTGCCAGCAGTGAAGTGGGCGGGTTGGTCGGTGGAGGTGGCTACACCTTC. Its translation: CASSEVGGLVGGGGYTF.

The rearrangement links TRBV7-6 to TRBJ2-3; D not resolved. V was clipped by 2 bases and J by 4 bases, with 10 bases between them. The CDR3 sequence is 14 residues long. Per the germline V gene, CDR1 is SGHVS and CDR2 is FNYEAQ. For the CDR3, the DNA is TGTGCCAGCAGCTTATCCTTTACGTCAGATACGCAGTATTTT. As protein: CASSLSFTSDTQYF.

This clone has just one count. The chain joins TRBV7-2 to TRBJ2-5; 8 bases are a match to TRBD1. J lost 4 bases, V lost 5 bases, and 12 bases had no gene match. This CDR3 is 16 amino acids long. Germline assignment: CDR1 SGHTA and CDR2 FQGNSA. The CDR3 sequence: CASSGQDRGASETQYF. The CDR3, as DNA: TGTGCCAGCAGCGGACAAGACAGGGGAGCCTCAGAGACCCAGTACTTC.

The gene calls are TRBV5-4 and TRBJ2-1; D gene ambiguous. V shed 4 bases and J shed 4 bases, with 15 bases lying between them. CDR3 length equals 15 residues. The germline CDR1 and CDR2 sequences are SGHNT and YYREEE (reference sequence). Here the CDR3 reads CASSDLGIPYNEQFF. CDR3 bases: TGTGCCAGCAGCGATCTTGGGATACCTTACAATGAGCAGTTCTTC.

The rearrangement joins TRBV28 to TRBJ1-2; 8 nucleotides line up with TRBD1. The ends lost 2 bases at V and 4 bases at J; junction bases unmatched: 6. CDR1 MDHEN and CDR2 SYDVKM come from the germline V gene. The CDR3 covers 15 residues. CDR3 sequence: CASSLGDRISYGYTF. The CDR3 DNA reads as TGTGCCAGCAGTTTAGGGGACAGGATCTCCTATGGCTACACCTTC.

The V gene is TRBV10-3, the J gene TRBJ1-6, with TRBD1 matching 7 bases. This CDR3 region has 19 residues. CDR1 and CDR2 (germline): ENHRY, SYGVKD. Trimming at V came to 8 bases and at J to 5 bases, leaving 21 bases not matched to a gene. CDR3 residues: CAIPLGQESSAYDNSPLHF. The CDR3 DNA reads TGTGCCATCCCGCTCGGACAGGAATCTTCAGCCTATGATAATTCACCCCTCCACTTT.

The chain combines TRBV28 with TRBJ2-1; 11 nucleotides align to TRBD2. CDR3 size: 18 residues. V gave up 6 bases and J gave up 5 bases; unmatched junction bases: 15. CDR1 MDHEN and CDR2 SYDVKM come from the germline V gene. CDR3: CASSRWVGLAGGDNEQFF. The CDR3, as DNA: TGTGCCAGCAGCCGCTGGGTTGGCCTAGCGGGGGGAGACAATGAGCAGTTCTTC.

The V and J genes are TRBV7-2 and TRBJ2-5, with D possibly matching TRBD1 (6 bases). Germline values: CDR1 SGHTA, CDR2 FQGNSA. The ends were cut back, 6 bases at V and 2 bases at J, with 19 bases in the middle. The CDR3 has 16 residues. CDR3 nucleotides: TGTGCCAGCAGACCCGGGTGGCGGACAGAGCAAGAGACCCAGTACTTC. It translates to CASRPGWRTEQETQYF.

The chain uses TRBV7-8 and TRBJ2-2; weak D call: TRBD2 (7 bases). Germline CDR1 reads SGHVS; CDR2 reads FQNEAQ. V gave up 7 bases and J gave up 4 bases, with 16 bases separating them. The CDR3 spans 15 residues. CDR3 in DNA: TGTGCCAGCAACCTAGGGGGGGCGATCACCGGGGAGCTGTTTTTT. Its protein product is CASNLGGAITGELFF.

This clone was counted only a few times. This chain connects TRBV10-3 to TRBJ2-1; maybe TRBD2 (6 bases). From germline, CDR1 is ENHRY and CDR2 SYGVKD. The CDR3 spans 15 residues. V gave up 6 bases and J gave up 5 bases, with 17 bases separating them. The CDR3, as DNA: TGTGCCATCAGGGGGACTCAAGCCACTAACAATGAGCAGTTCTTC. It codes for CAIRGTQATNNEQFF.

The chain's CDR3 is CASSLGGRRNEQFF. The DNA of the CDR3 is TGTGCCAGCAGCTTAGGCGGGAGGCGCAATGAGCAGTTCTTC. V usage is TRBV5-4 and J usage is TRBJ2-1; the match to TRBD2 covers 8 bases. Per the germline V gene, CDR1 is SGHNT and CDR2 is YYREEE (reference sequence). The CDR3 totals 14 residues. Losses at the gene ends were 2 bases for V and 6 bases for J; bases not matched to a gene: 4.

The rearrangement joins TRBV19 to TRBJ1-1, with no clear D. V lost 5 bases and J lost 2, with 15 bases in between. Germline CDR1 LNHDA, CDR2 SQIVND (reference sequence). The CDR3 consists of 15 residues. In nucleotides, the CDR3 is TGTGCCAGTAGTTCTCACAGACGGGGTAACACTGAAGCTTTCTTT. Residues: CASSSHRRGNTEAFF. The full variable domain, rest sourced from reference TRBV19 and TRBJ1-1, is DGGITQSPKYLFRKEGQNVTLSCEQNLNHDAMYWYRQDPGQGLRLIYYSQIVNDFQKGDIAEGYSVSREKKESFPLTVTSAQKNPTAFYLCASSSHRRGNTEAFFGQGTRLTVV.

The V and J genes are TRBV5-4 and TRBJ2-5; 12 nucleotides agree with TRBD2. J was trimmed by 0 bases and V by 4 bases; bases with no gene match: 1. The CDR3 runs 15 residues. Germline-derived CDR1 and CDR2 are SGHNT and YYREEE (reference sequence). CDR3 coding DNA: TGTGCCAGCAGCCGGACTAGCGGGGACCAAGAGACCCAGTACTTC. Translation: CASSRTSGDQETQYF.

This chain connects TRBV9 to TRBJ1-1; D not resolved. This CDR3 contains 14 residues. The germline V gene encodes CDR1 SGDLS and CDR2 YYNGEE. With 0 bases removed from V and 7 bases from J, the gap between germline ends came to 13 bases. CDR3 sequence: CASSVGGGVSEAFF. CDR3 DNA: TGTGCCAGCAGCGTAGGGGGTGGGGTAAGTGAAGCTTTCTTT.

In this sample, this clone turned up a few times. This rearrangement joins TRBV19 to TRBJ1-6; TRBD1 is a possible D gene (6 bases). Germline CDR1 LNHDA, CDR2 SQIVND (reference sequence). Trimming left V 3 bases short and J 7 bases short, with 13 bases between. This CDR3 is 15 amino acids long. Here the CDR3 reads CASSMAGTPNSPLHF. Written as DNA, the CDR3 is TGTGCCAGTAGTATGGCGGGGACACCGAATTCACCCCTCCACTTT.

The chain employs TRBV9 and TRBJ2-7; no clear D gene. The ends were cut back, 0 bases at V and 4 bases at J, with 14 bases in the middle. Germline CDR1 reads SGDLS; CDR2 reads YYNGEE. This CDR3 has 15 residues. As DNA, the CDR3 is TGTGCCAGCAGCGTAGACCCAAGGCAGGAATACGAGCAGTACTTC. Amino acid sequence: CASSVDPRQEYEQYF.

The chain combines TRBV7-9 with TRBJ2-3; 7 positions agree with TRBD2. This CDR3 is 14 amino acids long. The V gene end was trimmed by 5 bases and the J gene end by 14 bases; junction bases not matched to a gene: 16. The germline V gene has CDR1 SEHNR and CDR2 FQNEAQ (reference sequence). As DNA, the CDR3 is TGTGCCAGCAGCCCCCGGGTAGCGGGCAATACGTTGTATTTT. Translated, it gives CASSPRVAGNTLYF.

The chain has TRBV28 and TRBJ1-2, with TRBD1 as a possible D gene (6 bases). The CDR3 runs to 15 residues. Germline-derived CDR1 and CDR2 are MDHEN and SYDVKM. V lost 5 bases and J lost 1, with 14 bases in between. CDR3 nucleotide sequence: TGTGCCAGCAGTCCATACCCACAGGGTAACTATGGCTACACCTTC. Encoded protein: CASSPYPQGNYGYTF.

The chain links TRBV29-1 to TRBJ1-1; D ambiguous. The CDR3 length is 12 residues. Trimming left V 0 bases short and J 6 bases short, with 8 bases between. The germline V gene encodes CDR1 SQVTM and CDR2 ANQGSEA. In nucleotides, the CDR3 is TGCAGCGTTGAAGAGAACGAAGCTGAAGCTTTCTTT. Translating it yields CSVEENEAEAFF.

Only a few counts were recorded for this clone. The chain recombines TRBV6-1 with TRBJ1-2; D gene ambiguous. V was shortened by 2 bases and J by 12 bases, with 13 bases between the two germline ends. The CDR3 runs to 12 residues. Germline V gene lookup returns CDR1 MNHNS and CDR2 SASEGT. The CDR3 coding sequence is TGTGCCAGCAGTGAATACCCAGGCAGAAACACCTTC. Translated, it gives CASSEYPGRNTF.

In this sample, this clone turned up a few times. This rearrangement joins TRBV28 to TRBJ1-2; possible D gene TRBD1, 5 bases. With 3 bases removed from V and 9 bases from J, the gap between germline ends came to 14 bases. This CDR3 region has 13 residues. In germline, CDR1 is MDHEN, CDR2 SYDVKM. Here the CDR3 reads CASSLGVEGRYTF. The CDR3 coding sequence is TGTGCCAGCAGTTTGGGGGTCGAGGGGCGCTACACCTTC.

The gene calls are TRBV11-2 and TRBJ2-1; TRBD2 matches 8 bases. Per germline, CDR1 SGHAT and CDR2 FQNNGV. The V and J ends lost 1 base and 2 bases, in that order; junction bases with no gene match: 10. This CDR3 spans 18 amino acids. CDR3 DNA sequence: TGTGCCAGCAGCTTAGGTACCGGGGGGGCTCCCCCCTACAATGAGCAGTTCTTC. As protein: CASSLGTGGAPPYNEQFF.

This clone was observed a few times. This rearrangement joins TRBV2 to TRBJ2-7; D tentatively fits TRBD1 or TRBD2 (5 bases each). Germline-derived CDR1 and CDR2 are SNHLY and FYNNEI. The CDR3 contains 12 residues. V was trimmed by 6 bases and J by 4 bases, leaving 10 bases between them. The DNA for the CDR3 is TGTGCCAGCAGGGGGGACGGTTACGAGCAGTACTTC. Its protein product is CASRGDGYEQYF.

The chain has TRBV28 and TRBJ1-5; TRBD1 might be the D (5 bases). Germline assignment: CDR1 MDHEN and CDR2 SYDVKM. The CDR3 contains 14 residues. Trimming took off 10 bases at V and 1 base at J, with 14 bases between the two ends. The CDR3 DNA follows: TGTGCCACCGTCCCGGGGGGAAGCAATCAGCCCCAGCATTTT. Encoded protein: CATVPGGSNQPQHF.

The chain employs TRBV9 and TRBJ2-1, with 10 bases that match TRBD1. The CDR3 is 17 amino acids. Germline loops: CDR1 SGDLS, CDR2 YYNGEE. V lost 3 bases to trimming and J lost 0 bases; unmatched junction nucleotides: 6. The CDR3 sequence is CASSGEGQGSSYNEQFF. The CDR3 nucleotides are TGTGCCAGCAGCGGTGAGGGACAGGGGAGCTCCTACAATGAGCAGTTCTTC.

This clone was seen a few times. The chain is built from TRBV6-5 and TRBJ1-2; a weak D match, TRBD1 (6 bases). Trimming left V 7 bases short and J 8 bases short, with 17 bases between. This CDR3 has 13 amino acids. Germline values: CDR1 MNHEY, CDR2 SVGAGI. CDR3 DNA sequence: TGTGCCAGCACCCACCCGGGGGCGCAGGGCTACACCTTC. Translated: CASTHPGAQGYTF.

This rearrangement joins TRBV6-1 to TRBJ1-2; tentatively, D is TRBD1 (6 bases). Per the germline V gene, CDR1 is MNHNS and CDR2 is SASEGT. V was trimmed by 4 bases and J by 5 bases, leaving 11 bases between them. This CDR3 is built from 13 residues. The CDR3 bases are TGTGCCAGCAGTGCGACAGGAGCATATGGCTACACCTTC. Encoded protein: CASSATGAYGYTF.

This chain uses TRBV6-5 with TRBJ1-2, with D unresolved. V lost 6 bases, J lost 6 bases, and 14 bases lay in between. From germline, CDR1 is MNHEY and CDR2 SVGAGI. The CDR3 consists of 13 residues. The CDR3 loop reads CASSRLGEDGYTF. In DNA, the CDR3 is TGTGCCAGCAGCCGCCTTGGGGAGGATGGCTACACCTTC.

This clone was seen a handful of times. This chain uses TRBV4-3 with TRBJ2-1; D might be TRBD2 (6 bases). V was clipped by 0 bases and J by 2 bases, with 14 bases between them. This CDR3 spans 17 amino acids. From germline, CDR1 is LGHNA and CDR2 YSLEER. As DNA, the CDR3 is TGCGCCAGCAGCCAAGATCTAAGCGGGCAGCCCTACAATGAGCAGTTCTTC. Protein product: CASSQDLSGQPYNEQFF.